One sample yielded the 15 T cell receptor beta chains listed below, sequenced in a study of blood T cell repertoires in COVID-19. The method was immunoSEQ multiplex PCR; TCRdb's version includes in-frame clones alone and lacks a portion of them. The sample carries around 400,000 clones, 89% recorded once. Sequencing was carried out using peripheral blood. The source is a man aged 40-49 years with acute or convalescent COVID-19.

In the case of this clone: One end of the junction fails to match germline, which may point to a read error. The chain recombines TRBV10-3 with TRBJ1-2; TRBD1 might be the D (5 bases). CDR3 length equals 15 residues. Germline V lookup: CDR1 ENHRY, CDR2 SYGVKD. The CDR3 DNA is TGTGCCATCAGTGTCAGTGGTAGGGGTAACGATGGCTACACCTTC. Its translation: CAISVSGRGNDGYTF.

The chain recombines TRBV5-1 with TRBJ1-4; tentatively, D is TRBD1 (5 bases). This CDR3 spans 14 amino acids. Trimming pared 4 bases from V and 6 bases from J, leaving 13 bases between. Germline V gives CDR1 SGHRS, CDR2 YFSETQ. CDR3 amino acids: CASSLGGADEKLFF. CDR3 in DNA: TGCGCCAGCAGCCTCGGAGGGGCGGATGAAAAACTGTTTTTT.

This rearrangement joins TRBV6-5 to TRBJ2-7; 9 positions match TRBD1. Trimming removed 3 bases from V and 5 bases from J; junction bases left unmatched: 8. This CDR3 has 15 residues. Germline lookup yields CDR1 MNHEY and CDR2 SVGAGI. In nucleotides, the CDR3 is TGTGCCAGCAGTTATGACAGGGGGATTATCGACGAGCAGTACTTC. Protein product: CASSYDRGIIDEQYF.

The rearrangement joins TRBV19 to TRBJ1-1, with a possible D match to TRBD1 (6 bases). The CDR3 runs to 14 residues. With 9 bases removed from V and 1 base from J, the gap between germline ends came to 15 bases. The V gene's germline CDR1 is LNHDA and CDR2 SQIVND (reference sequence). The CDR3 DNA is TGTGCCAGCGTGTCCCGGGACAAGAACACTGAAGCTTTCTTT. Translation gives CASVSRDKNTEAFF.

The chain is built from TRBV18 and TRBJ1-1; D is unclear. Trimming took 3 bases from V and 7 from J, leaving 9 bases between them. The germline gives CDR1 KGHSH, CDR2 LQKENI. This CDR3 spans 12 amino acids. The CDR3 nucleotides read TGTGCCAGCTCACCGGGCACGCTTGAAGCTTTCTTT. It specifies CASSPGTLEAFF.

This chain uses TRBV18 with TRBJ1-3, with a weak D call TRBD1 (6 bases). The CDR3 covers 17 residues. V was cut by 5 bases and J by 0 bases, with 17 bases left in between. Germline loops: CDR1 KGHSH, CDR2 LQKENI. This CDR3 is CASSSSWGGTSGNTIYF. The CDR3 bases are TGTGCCAGCTCATCGTCATGGGGGGGCACCTCTGGAAACACCATATATTTT. The full variable domain, with the rest looked up from reference TRBV18 and TRBJ1-3, is NAGVMQNPRHLVRRRGQEARLRCSPMKGHSHVYWYRQLPEEGLKFMVYLQKENIIDESGMPKERFSAEFPKEGPSILRIQQVVRGDSAAYFCASSSSWGGTSGNTIYFGEGSWLTVV.

In the case of this clone: The junction departs from the called germline gene at one end, perhaps through a read error. The V and J genes are TRBV5-1 and TRBJ2-5; TRBD2 agrees at 9 bases. The CDR3 runs 15 residues. From germline, CDR1 is SGHRS and CDR2 YFSETQ. The CDR3 DNA reads TGCGCCAGCAGCTTGGAGGGTACTAGCGGGCTTTACTCAAACTTC. Its protein is CASSLEGTSGLYSNF.

The chain is built from TRBV5-1 and TRBJ1-5; TRBD1 might be the D (5 bases). Trimming took off 2 bases at V and 6 bases at J, with 9 bases between the two ends. The CDR3 runs 13 residues. Germline-derived CDR1 and CDR2 are SGHRS and YFSETQ. CDR3 amino acids: CASSFRVGQPQHF. The CDR3 DNA follows: TGCGCCAGCAGCTTCAGGGTTGGTCAGCCCCAGCATTTT.

The rearrangement uses TRBV29-1 and TRBJ1-2, with D unclear. The germline gives CDR1 SQVTM, CDR2 ANQGSEA. The V and J ends lost 5 bases and 0 bases respectively, with 16 bases between them. The CDR3 has 15 residues. The CDR3 loop reads CSVPNPSLANYGYTF. CDR3 bases: TGCAGCGTTCCGAACCCATCCTTAGCTAACTATGGCTACACCTTC.

This clone showed up just a few times. The V call is TRBV5-1, the J call TRBJ2-7; 11 bases agree with TRBD2. Germline CDR1 is SGHRS and CDR2 is YFSETQ. This CDR3 has 19 residues. The J segment lost 0 bases and the V segment lost 5 bases, leaving 16 bases of the junction unmatched. The CDR3 spells CASRRVLAGAYGSSYEQYF. The DNA of the CDR3 is TGCGCCAGCAGGAGAGTACTAGCGGGAGCTTACGGGAGCTCCTACGAGCAGTACTTC.

The chain has TRBV18 and TRBJ1-3; TRBD1 matches at 11 bases. The CDR3 extends over 16 amino acids. V gave up 4 bases and J gave up 0 bases; unmatched junction bases: 2. Germline CDR1 is KGHSH and CDR2 is LQKENI. The CDR3 nucleotides are TGTGCCAGCTCACGGGGACAGGGGGACTCTGGAAACACCATATATTTT. Translation: CASSRGQGDSGNTIYF.

The rearrangement uses TRBV4-1 and TRBJ2-1; TRBD2 matches 7 bases. CDR3 size: 15 residues. In germline, CDR1 is MGHRA, CDR2 YSYEKL. Unmatched junction bases numbered 9, after V lost 0 bases and J lost 10 bases. The CDR3: CASSQDSGSGTEQFF. CDR3 sequence (DNA): TGCGCCAGCAGCCAAGATTCCGGCAGCGGGACCGAGCAGTTCTTC.

V is TRBV7-9 and J is TRBJ2-1, with 12 bases aligning to TRBD2. Germline V lookup: CDR1 SEHNR, CDR2 FQNEAQ (reference sequence). The CDR3 totals 15 residues. V dropped 3 bases and J dropped 8; count of bases not matched to a gene: 5. The chain's CDR3 is CASSLTSGRPHEQFF. DNA for the CDR3: TGTGCCAGCAGCTTGACTAGCGGGAGACCCCATGAGCAGTTCTTC.

This chain uses TRBV19 with TRBJ2-4, with 10 bases aligning to TRBD1. The germline gives CDR1 LNHDA, CDR2 SQIVND (reference sequence). This CDR3 contains 15 residues. V was clipped by 5 bases and J by 7 bases; unmatched bases: 8. Here the CDR3 reads CASSAPGQGVNIQYF. The CDR3 nucleotides read TGTGCCAGTAGTGCGCCCGGACAGGGGGTGAACATTCAGTACTTC.

The rearrangement links TRBV3-1 (or the pseudogene TRBV3-2) to TRBJ2-1; 14 bases are shared with TRBD2. J was trimmed by 4 bases and V by 0 bases; bases with no gene match: 2. Looked up from germline, CDR1 is LGHDT and CDR2 is YNNKEL (reference sequence). This CDR3 has 17 amino acids. CDR3 in amino acids: CASSQDRLAGGYNEQFF. The CDR3 DNA reads as TGTGCCAGCAGCCAAGATCGACTAGCGGGGGGGTACAATGAGCAGTTCTTC.